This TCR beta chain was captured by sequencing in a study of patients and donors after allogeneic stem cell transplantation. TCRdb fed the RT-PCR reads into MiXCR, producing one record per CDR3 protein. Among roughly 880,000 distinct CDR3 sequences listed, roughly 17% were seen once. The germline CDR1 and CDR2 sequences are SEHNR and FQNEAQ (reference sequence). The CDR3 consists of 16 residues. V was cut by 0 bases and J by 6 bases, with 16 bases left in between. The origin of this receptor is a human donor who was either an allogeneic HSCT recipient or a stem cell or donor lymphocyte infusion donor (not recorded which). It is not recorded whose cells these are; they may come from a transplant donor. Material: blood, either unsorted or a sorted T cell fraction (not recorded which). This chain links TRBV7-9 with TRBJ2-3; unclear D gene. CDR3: CASSLALSGRSDTQYF. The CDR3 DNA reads TGTGCCAGCAGCTTAGCGCTTTCTGGCCGGTCCGATACGCAGTATTTT.